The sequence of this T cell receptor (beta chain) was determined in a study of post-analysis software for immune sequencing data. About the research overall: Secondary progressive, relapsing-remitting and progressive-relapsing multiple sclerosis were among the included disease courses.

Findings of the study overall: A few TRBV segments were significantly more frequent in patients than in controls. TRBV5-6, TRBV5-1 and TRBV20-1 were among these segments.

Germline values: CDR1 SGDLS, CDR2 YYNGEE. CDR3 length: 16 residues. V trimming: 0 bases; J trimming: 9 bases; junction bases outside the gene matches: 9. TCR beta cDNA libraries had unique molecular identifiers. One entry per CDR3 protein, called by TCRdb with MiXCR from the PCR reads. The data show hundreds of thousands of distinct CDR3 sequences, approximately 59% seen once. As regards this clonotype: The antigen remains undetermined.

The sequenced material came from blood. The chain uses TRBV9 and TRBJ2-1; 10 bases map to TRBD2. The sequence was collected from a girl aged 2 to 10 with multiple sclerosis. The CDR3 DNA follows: TGTGCCAGCAGCGTAGCCCCAGCGGGGGGGCATGGTGAGCAGTTCTTC. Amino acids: CASSVAPAGGHGEQFF.